This is a list of T cell receptor beta chains from one sample in a study of blood T cell repertoires in COVID-19. Assay: immunoSEQ multiplex PCR; the TCRdb copy retains only in-frame clones and omits some. The sample carries tens of thousands of clones, 65% to 90% recorded once. Sequenced: peripheral blood. The receptors were sampled from a man at least 80 years old with active COVID-19. Each CDR3 is given with its conserved first and last residue. The D gene is left open where the match is weak. Expanded clones are given a class, and other clones once, few, many or no size at all.

CASSRTDNQPQHF	TGTGCCAGCAGCCGGACAGACAATCAGCCCCAGCATTTT	TRBV11-2	TRBJ1-5	.	.
CASSVVPGGTGELFF	TGTGCCAGCAGCGTAGTTCCGGGAGGGACCGGGGAGCTGTTTTTT	TRBV9	TRBJ2-2	.	TRBD2
CASSHSGTGSWETQYF	TGCGCCAGCAGCCATTCCGGGACAGGCTCTTGGGAGACCCAGTACTTC	TRBV4-1	TRBJ2-5	.	TRBD1
CATLGARANEQFF	TGTGCCACCCTGGGAGCCCGGGCGAATGAGCAGTTCTTC	TRBV6-5	TRBJ2-1	.	.
CASSYSDPAVATYEQYF	TGTGCCAGCAGTTACTCGGATCCGGCGGTGGCGACCTACGAGCAGTACTTC	TRBV6-2/TRBV6-3	TRBJ2-7	.	.
CASSPSGTGGPEAFF	TGTGCCAGCTCACCGTCCGGGACAGGGGGCCCTGAAGCTTTCTTT	TRBV18	TRBJ1-1	.	TRBD1
CASREGSGNTIYF	TGTGCCAGCAGAGAGGGCTCTGGAAACACCATATATTTT	TRBV7-3	TRBJ1-3	.	.
CASSVQGQNSYNEQFF	TGTGCCAGCAGCGTGCAGGGGCAAAACTCCTACAATGAGCAGTTCTTC	TRBV9	TRBJ2-1	.	.
CASSEEVAQGEAFF	TGTGCCAGCAGTGAAGAAGTGGCACAGGGTGAAGCTTTCTTT	TRBV2	TRBJ1-1	.	.
CASSDGQGRVLDEQFF	TGTGCCAGCAGCGACGGACAGGGGAGGGTCTTAGATGAGCAGTTCTTC	TRBV11-2	TRBJ2-1	.	TRBD1
CASSYSNTEAFF	TGTGCCAGCAGCTACTCGAACACTGAAGCTTTCTTT	TRBV12-3/TRBV12-4	TRBJ1-1	.	.
CASSQDSYRFGSPLHF	TGTGCCAGCAGCCAAGATTCGTACAGGTTTGGTTCACCCCTCCACTTT	TRBV4-2	TRBJ1-6	.	.
CASSSGTGVSYEQYF	TGTGCCAGTAGTTCCGGGACAGGGGTCTCCTACGAGCAGTACTTC	TRBV19	TRBJ2-7	.	TRBD1
CASSGDSGGGEEKLFF	TGTGCCAGCAGCGGGGACAGCGGGGGCGGTGAGGAAAAACTGTTTTTT	TRBV21-1	TRBJ1-4	.	.
CASSLGTANSPLHF	TGTGCCAGCAGCCTCGGGACAGCTAATTCACCCCTCCACTTT	TRBV9	TRBJ1-6	.	TRBD1
CASRQGDSPLHF	TGTGCCAGCAGGCAGGGGGATTCACCCCTCCACTTT	TRBV6-5	TRBJ1-6	.	TRBD1
CASSVGSGKHEQYF	TGTGCCAGCAGCGTAGGATCCGGGAAACACGAGCAGTACTTC	TRBV9	TRBJ2-7	.	.
CASSLVARGGTEAFF	TGTGCCAGCAGCTTAGTGGCCCGAGGGGGAACTGAAGCTTTCTTT	TRBV7-9	TRBJ1-1	.	.
CASRGTERYQETQYF	TGTGCCAGCAGGGGGACAGAGAGGTACCAAGAGACCCAGTACTTC	TRBV28	TRBJ2-5	.	TRBD1
CASSVSGGGRTDTQYF	TGTGCCAGCAGCGTATCGGGGGGGGGCCGCACAGATACGCAGTATTTT	TRBV9	TRBJ2-3	once	TRBD2
CASSSGTSGIASYNEQFF	TGTGCCAGCTCATCAGGGACTAGCGGGATCGCCTCCTACAATGAGCAGTTCTTC	TRBV18	TRBJ2-1	once	TRBD2
CASSHLAGGYQAAYQETQYF	TGTGCCAGCAGCCATCTAGCGGGGGGGTACCAGGCTGCCTACCAAGAGACCCAGTACTTC	TRBV6-2/TRBV6-3	TRBJ2-5	.	TRBD2
CASSGISAGELFF	TGTGCCAGCAGTGGTATTTCGGCCGGGGAGCTGTTTTTT	TRBV2	TRBJ2-2	.	.
CASSLGHPDEKLFF	TGTGCCAGCAGCTTGGGACATCCTGATGAAAAACTGTTTTTT	TRBV11-1	TRBJ1-4	.	.
CASSARQGIETQYF	TGTGCCAGCAGCGCCCGACAGGGGATTGAGACCCAGTACTTC	TRBV11-3	TRBJ2-5	few	TRBD1
CASSYSSPGSTDTQYF	TGTGCCAGCAGTTACTCGAGCCCAGGGAGCACAGATACGCAGTATTTT	TRBV6-5	TRBJ2-3	.	.
CASSQQGANTEAFF	TGTGCCAGCTCGCAACAGGGGGCCAACACTGAAGCTTTCTTT	TRBV18	TRBJ1-1	few	TRBD1